Listed below are T cell receptor beta chains from one sample, sequenced in a study of blood T cell repertoires in COVID-19. Data came from immunoSEQ multiplex PCR; TCRdb stores just in-frame clones and leaves some out. The sample has 390,000 or so clones; roughly 90% are singletons. What was sequenced was peripheral blood. All receptors come from a woman in her twenties or thirties with active or convalescent COVID-19. Each CDR3 is given with its conserved first and last residue. The order of the fields is J gene, clone size, D gene, V gene, CDR3 protein, CDR3 DNA. The D gene is left open where the match is weak. A row's size may be missing; if present it is once, few, many or a size class.

J gene: TRBJ1-2; clone size: once; D gene: TRBD1; V gene: TRBV6-5; CDR3 protein: CASSYPGQGAYGYTF; CDR3 DNA: TGTGCCAGCAGTTACCCGGGACAGGGGGCCTATGGCTACACCTTC
J gene: TRBJ2-7; clone size: -; D gene: -; V gene: TRBV4-1; CDR3 protein: CASSQERSYEQYF; CDR3 DNA: TGCGCCAGCAGCCAAGAGCGATCCTACGAGCAGTACTTC
J gene: TRBJ1-5; clone size: -; D gene: TRBD1; V gene: TRBV5-1; CDR3 protein: CASSLGTGHQPQHF; CDR3 DNA: TGCGCCAGCAGCTTAGGGACAGGGCATCAGCCCCAGCATTTT
J gene: TRBJ2-2; clone size: -; D gene: TRBD2; V gene: TRBV7-9; CDR3 protein: CASSPKGLAASTGELFF; CDR3 DNA: TGTGCCAGCAGCCCAAAGGGACTAGCGGCCTCCACCGGGGAGCTGTTTTTT
J gene: TRBJ2-2; clone size: -; D gene: -; V gene: TRBV7-9; CDR3 protein: CASSLDTDGELFF; CDR3 DNA: TGTGCCAGCAGCTTAGACACCGACGGGGAGCTGTTTTTT
J gene: TRBJ1-1; clone size: -; D gene: -; V gene: TRBV7-8; CDR3 protein: CASSLAPGGLNTEAFF; CDR3 DNA: TGTGCCAGCAGTTTGGCCCCGGGGGGGTTGAACACTGAAGCTTTCTTT
J gene: TRBJ2-7; clone size: -; D gene: TRBD1; V gene: TRBV6-5; CDR3 protein: CASSYSLDRPRGEQYF; CDR3 DNA: TGTGCCAGCAGTTACTCACTGGACAGGCCTCGGGGCGAGCAGTACTTC
J gene: TRBJ1-4; clone size: -; D gene: -; V gene: TRBV19; CDR3 protein: CASSPPKGRATNEKLFF; CDR3 DNA: TGTGCCAGTAGTCCCCCCAAGGGGAGGGCAACTAATGAAAAACTGTTTTTT
J gene: TRBJ2-7; clone size: few; D gene: TRBD2; V gene: TRBV6-2/TRBV6-3; CDR3 protein: CASSLLAGGGYEQYF; CDR3 DNA: TGTGCCAGCAGTTTATTAGCGGGAGGAGGCTACGAGCAGTACTTC
J gene: TRBJ1-2; clone size: -; D gene: TRBD1; V gene: TRBV27; CDR3 protein: CASSLTGGVSDGYTF; CDR3 DNA: TGTGCCAGCAGTTTAACAGGGGGAGTATCGGATGGCTACACCTTC
J gene: TRBJ2-5; clone size: -; D gene: -; V gene: TRBV19; CDR3 protein: CASNKRGPQETQYF; CDR3 DNA: TGTGCCAGTAATAAACGGGGTCCACAAGAGACCCAGTACTTC
J gene: TRBJ2-1; clone size: -; D gene: TRBD2; V gene: TRBV19; CDR3 protein: CASSELAGGIEQFF; CDR3 DNA: TGTGCCAGTAGCGAACTAGCGGGGGGGATCGAGCAGTTCTTC
J gene: TRBJ1-6; clone size: -; D gene: TRBD1; V gene: TRBV9; CDR3 protein: CASSVGQGGNSPLHF; CDR3 DNA: TGTGCCAGCAGCGTTGGGCAGGGGGGTAATTCACCCCTCCACTTT
J gene: TRBJ1-5; clone size: -; D gene: -; V gene: TRBV7-9; CDR3 protein: CASSLEELDSSNQPQHF; CDR3 DNA: TGTGCCAGCAGCTTAGAGGAACTCGACAGTAGCAATCAGCCCCAGCATTTT
J gene: TRBJ1-1; clone size: few; D gene: -; V gene: TRBV10-3; CDR3 protein: CAIRGEGTEAFF; CDR3 DNA: TGTGCCATCAGAGGCGAGGGTACTGAAGCTTTCTTT
J gene: TRBJ2-5; clone size: once; D gene: -; V gene: TRBV10-3; CDR3 protein: CAISDELSPRETQYF; CDR3 DNA: TGTGCCATCAGTGATGAGCTTAGTCCTAGGGAGACCCAGTACTTC
J gene: TRBJ2-1; clone size: -; D gene: -; V gene: TRBV4-1; CDR3 protein: CASSERLTDSYNEQFF; CDR3 DNA: TGCGCCAGCAGCGAAAGACTGACGGACTCCTACAATGAGCAGTTCTTC
J gene: TRBJ1-1; clone size: -; D gene: TRBD1; V gene: TRBV11-2; CDR3 protein: CASSLRQGNTEAFF; CDR3 DNA: TGTGCCAGCAGCCTCCGACAGGGGAACACTGAAGCTTTCTTT